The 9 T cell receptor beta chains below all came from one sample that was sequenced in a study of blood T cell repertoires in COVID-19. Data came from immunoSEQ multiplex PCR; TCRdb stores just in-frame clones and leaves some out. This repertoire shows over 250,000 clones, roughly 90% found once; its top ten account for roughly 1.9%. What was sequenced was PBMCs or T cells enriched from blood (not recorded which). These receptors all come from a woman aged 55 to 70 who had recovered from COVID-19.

The DNA for the CDR3 is TGTGCCTCCGGACAGGGGACTGCCCAGTACTTC. Encoded protein: CASGQGTAQYF. This chain connects TRBV30 to TRBJ2-5; TRBD1 aligns across 9 bases. V trimming: 7 bases; J trimming: 9 bases; junction bases outside the gene matches: 6. The CDR3 covers 11 residues. The germline V gene has CDR1 GTSNPN and CDR2 SVGIG (reference sequence).

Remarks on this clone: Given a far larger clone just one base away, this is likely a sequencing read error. CDR3 coding DNA: TGTGCCAGCAGTTTTCAGGGGAACACTGAAGCTTTCTTT. Amino acid sequence: CASSFQGNTEAFF. The genes are TRBV2 and TRBJ1-1; a possible D gene is TRBD1 (5 bases). Germline V gives CDR1 SNHLY, CDR2 FYNNEI. CDR3 length: 13 residues. V lost 5 bases and J 1 base, leaving 8 bases between the germline ends.

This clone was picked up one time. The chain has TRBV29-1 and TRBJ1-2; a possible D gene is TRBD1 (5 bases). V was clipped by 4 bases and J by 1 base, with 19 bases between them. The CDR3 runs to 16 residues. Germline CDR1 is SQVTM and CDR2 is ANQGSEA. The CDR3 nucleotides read TGCAGCGTTGGCCCGTCGGGGGAGGGAGGTAACTATGGCTACACCTTC. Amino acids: CSVGPSGEGGNYGYTF.

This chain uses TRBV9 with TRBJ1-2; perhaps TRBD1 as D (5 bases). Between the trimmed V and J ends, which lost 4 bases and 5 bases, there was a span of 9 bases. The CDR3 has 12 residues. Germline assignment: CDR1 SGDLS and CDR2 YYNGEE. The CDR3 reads CASSPRQYGYTF. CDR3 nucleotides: TGTGCCAGCAGCCCGCGACAGTATGGCTACACCTTC. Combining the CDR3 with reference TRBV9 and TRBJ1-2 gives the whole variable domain DSGVTQTPKHLITATGQRVTLRCSPRSGDLSVYWYQQSLDQGLQFLIQYYNGEERAKGNILERFSAQQFPDLHSELNLSSLELGDSALYFCASSPRQYGYTFGSGTRLTVV.

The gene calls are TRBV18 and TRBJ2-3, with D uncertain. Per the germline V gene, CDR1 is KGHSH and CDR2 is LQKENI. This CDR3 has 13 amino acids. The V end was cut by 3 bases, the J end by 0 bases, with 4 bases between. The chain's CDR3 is CASSPISTDTQYF. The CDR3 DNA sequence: TGTGCCAGCTCACCCATCAGCACAGATACGCAGTATTTT.

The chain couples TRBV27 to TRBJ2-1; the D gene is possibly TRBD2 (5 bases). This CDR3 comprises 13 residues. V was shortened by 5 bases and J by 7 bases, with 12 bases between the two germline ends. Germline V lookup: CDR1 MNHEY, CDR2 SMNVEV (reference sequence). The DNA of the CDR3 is TGTGCCAGCAGTGCCCGGACTGGGAATGAGCAGTTCTTC. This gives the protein CASSARTGNEQFF.

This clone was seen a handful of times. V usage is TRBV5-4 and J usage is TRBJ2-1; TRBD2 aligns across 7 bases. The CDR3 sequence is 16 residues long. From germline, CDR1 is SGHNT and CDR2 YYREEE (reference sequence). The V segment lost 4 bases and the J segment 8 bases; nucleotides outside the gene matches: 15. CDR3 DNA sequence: TGTGCCAGCAGCATATTTATAGCGGGTCAGGGTGATGAGCAGTTCTTC. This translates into CASSIFIAGQGDEQFF.

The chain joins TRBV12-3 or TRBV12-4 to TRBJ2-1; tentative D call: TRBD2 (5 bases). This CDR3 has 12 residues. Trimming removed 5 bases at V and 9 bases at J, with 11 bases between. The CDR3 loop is CASSRASSEQFF. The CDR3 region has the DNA TGTGCCAGCAGTCGGGCTAGCAGTGAGCAGTTCTTC.

CDR3 sequence: CASSLTGRGERGYTF. The CDR3 nucleotides read TGTGCCAGCAGCTTAACGGGACGGGGGGAGAGAGGCTACACCTTC. The chain uses TRBV11-2 and TRBJ1-2; tentative D call: TRBD1 (5 bases). Germline-derived CDR1 and CDR2 are SGHAT and FQNNGV. V lost 2 bases, J lost 8 bases, and 18 bases lay in between. The CDR3 runs to 15 residues.